This T cell receptor beta chain was found in a study of post-analysis software for immune sequencing data. General observations from the study: Comparison with controls showed significantly lower normalized Chao1 diversity in multiple sclerosis patients.

At least ten counts were recorded for this clonotype. Its antigen is not known. cDNA libraries of TCR beta carried unique molecular identifiers. It was from about 0.98 to 11 million T cells that some 500,000 cDNA molecules came. A single record per CDR3 protein comes from TCRdb applying MiXCR to the PCR reads. The sample lists roughly 180,000 distinct CDR3 sequences, 30% seen once, with approximately 1.5% in the top ten. The sequence was collected from a girl aged 5-17 years with multiple sclerosis. The specimen was blood.

CDR3 DNA: TGTGCCAGCAGTGTCGCTTACGAGCAGTACTTC. It specifies CASSVAYEQYF. The J gene is TRBJ2-7, the V gene TRBV12-3 or TRBV12-4; D is undetermined. This CDR3 is 11 amino acids long. V lost 5 bases, J lost 4 bases, and 6 bases lay in between.